Following are 19 T cell receptor beta chains from one sample sequenced in a study of T cell repertoires in cytomegalovirus infection. These receptors have no known antigen. MiXCR, applied by TCRdb to the reads, yields one record per CDR3 protein. The table shows about 160,000 distinct CDR3 sequences, with less than 25% occurring only once. The source was CD8+ T cells from cultured PBMCs, collected from culture after CMV antigen stimulation. The receptors shown here come from a human donor in good health (CMV status not recorded). Some clones in this sample may be carry-over from other donors' samples.

This clonotype was counted only a few times. The V and J genes are TRBV7-8 and TRBJ1-1, with D hard to call. V was pared by 5 bases and J by 3 bases, with 13 bases between. The CDR3 is 14 residues long. Germline V gene sequence: CDR1 SGHVS, CDR2 FQNEAQ. The DNA of the CDR3 is TGTGCCAGCAGCCCGAGCCTTGTGGACACTGAAGCTTTCTTT. Amino acid sequence: CASSPSLVDTEAFF.

This clonotype showed up just a few times. This chain uses TRBV7-2 with TRBJ1-1; D gene uncertain. Germline values: CDR1 SGHTA, CDR2 FQGNSA. Trimming stripped 2 bases from V and 3 bases from J, with 16 bases between. This CDR3 is built from 16 residues. The CDR3 coding sequence is TGTGCCAGCAGCTTATCCTTACGGGGTGGGGACACTGAAGCTTTCTTT. Amino acid sequence: CASSLSLRGGDTEAFF.

This chain joins TRBV12-3 or TRBV12-4 and TRBJ2-3; D is undetermined. With 3 bases removed from V and 2 bases from J, the gap between germline ends came to 21 bases. The CDR3 spans 18 residues. The CDR3 loop is CASSLPSRRTALTDTQYF. Written as DNA, the CDR3 is TGTGCCAGCAGTTTGCCAAGTCGCAGGACCGCCCTCACAGATACGCAGTATTTT.

The V gene is TRBV7-2, the J gene TRBJ2-7, with 9 bases matching TRBD2. The V gene end was trimmed by 3 bases and the J gene end by 3 bases; junction bases not matched to a gene: 6. Germline V gives CDR1 SGHTA, CDR2 FQGNSA. The length of the CDR3 is 15 residues. The CDR3 spells CASSFGGGVSYEQYF. As DNA, the CDR3 is TGTGCCAGCAGCTTTGGCGGGGGGGTAAGCTACGAGCAGTACTTC. The whole variable domain, remainder taken from reference TRBV7-2 and TRBJ2-7, is GAGVSQSPSNKVTEKGKDVELRCDPISGHTALYWYRQSLGQGLEFLIYFQGNSAPDKSGLPSDRFSAERTGGSVSTLTIQRTQQEDSAVYLCASSFGGGVSYEQYFGPGTRLTVT.

This clonotype was seen more than once but under ten times. The J gene is TRBJ1-1, the V gene TRBV6-5; D not resolved. The CDR3 has 16 amino acids. The V and J ends lost 0 bases and 5 bases respectively, with 16 bases between them. CDR1 and CDR2 from the germline V gene are MNHEY and SVGAGI. For the CDR3, the DNA is TGTGCCAGCAGTTACTCACGGGCCGTAAAGGGAACTGAAGCTTTCTTT. Protein: CASSYSRAVKGTEAFF.

The chain uses TRBV6-6 and TRBJ1-4; 10 positions agree with TRBD1. The V gene's germline CDR1 is MNHNY and CDR2 SVGAGI (reference sequence). This CDR3 spans 14 amino acids. J gave up 9 bases and V 6 bases, and 7 bases lay outside the gene matches. CDR3: CASSLDRGQKKLFF. Here the CDR3 DNA reads TGTGCCAGCAGCCTAGACAGGGGGCAAAAAAAACTGTTTTTT.

This clonotype was picked up a small number of times. This chain uses TRBV11-2 with TRBJ2-7, with TRBD1 matching 8 bases. The V gene end was trimmed by 2 bases and the J gene end by 4 bases; junction bases not matched to a gene: 10. Germline values: CDR1 SGHAT, CDR2 FQNNGV. This CDR3 is 16 amino acids long. The CDR3: CASSLYTSRGQYEQYF. The CDR3 DNA sequence: TGTGCCAGCAGCTTATATACATCCAGGGGGCAATACGAGCAGTACTTC.

This clonotype has a handful of counts. The CDR3 here is CASNWLFYEQYF. As DNA, the CDR3 is TGTGCCAGCAATTGGCTTTTCTACGAGCAGTACTTC. The chain couples TRBV6-1 to TRBJ2-7, with D uncertain. The CDR3 runs to 12 residues. Deletions cut 7 bases from V and 3 bases from J, with 10 bases between. Per the germline V gene, CDR1 is MNHNS and CDR2 is SASEGT.

The chain is built from TRBV28 and TRBJ2-6, with 7 bases fitting TRBD1. Germline-derived CDR1 and CDR2 are MDHEN and SYDVKM. The CDR3 contains 16 residues. The trim removed 5 bases at V and 4 bases at J, leaving 8 bases unmatched. The DNA for the CDR3 is TGTGCCAGCAGTATGCTGACAGGGCTCGGGGCCAACGTCCTGACTTTC. Its protein product is CASSMLTGLGANVLTF.

This clonotype appeared once. The gene calls are TRBV10-3 and TRBJ2-7; D remains ambiguous. The V gene lost 1 base and the J gene lost 6 bases, with 16 bases spanning the gap. CDR3 length: 15 residues. Germline CDR1 and CDR2: ENHRY and SYGVKD. DNA for the CDR3: TGTGCCATCAGTGAGTTGAATGGTGGTTCGGGCGAGCAGTACTTC. Encoded protein: CAISELNGGSGEQYF.

The chain links TRBV19 to TRBJ2-5, with D tentatively TRBD2 (5 bases). V lost 5 bases and J 3 bases, leaving 16 bases between the germline ends. This CDR3 has 15 residues. CDR1 and CDR2 (germline): LNHDA, SQIVND (reference sequence). This CDR3 reads CASSRGYSGEETQYF. CDR3 in DNA: TGTGCCAGTAGTCGGGGTTACTCGGGCGAAGAGACCCAGTACTTC.

This clonotype was picked up a small number of times. This chain uses TRBV7-2 with TRBJ2-1, with a tentative D call TRBD2 (5 bases). Trimming left V 1 base short and J 9 bases short, with 10 bases between. CDR1 and CDR2 (germline): SGHTA, FQGNSA. CDR3 length: 13 amino acids. CDR3 nucleotide sequence: TGTGCCAGCAGCTTAGAGGGCGGGCGTGAGCAGTTCTTC. Amino acid sequence: CASSLEGGREQFF.

The chain uses TRBV7-2 and TRBJ1-6; D may be TRBD1 (6 bases). Germline V gene sequence: CDR1 SGHTA, CDR2 FQGNSA. The CDR3 runs 16 residues. Deletions cut 3 bases from V and 6 bases from J, with 15 bases between. The CDR3 here is CASSFRTEVFNSPLHF. The DNA for the CDR3 is TGTGCCAGCAGCTTCAGGACAGAAGTATTTAATTCACCCCTCCACTTT. The whole variable domain, filled in from reference TRBV7-2 and TRBJ1-6, reads GAGVSQSPSNKVTEKGKDVELRCDPISGHTALYWYRQSLGQGLEFLIYFQGNSAPDKSGLPSDRFSAERTGGSVSTLTIQRTQQEDSAVYLCASSFRTEVFNSPLHFGNGTRLTVT.

This clonotype occurred a few times. V is TRBV3-1 and J is TRBJ1-1; D might be TRBD1 (5 bases). Trimming took off 5 bases at V and 1 base at J, with 11 bases between the two ends. Germline V gives CDR1 LGHDT, CDR2 YNNKEL (reference sequence). The CDR3 is 14 residues long. The CDR3: CASSEGLTNTEAFF. The CDR3 bases are TGTGCCAGCAGCGAGGGGCTGACGAACACTGAAGCTTTCTTT. The variable domain in full, with the rest retrieved from reference TRBV3-1 and TRBJ1-1, is DTAVSQTPKYLVTQMGNDKSIKCEQNLGHDTMYWYKQDSKKFLKIMFSYNNKELIINETVPNRFSPKSPDKAHLNLHINSLELGDSAVYFCASSEGLTNTEAFFGQGTRLTVV.

V is TRBV4-3 and J is TRBJ2-7; TRBD1 matches 7 bases. CDR3 length: 13 residues. The trim removed 5 bases at V and 3 bases at J, leaving 4 bases unmatched. The germline V gene has CDR1 LGHNA and CDR2 YSLEER. CDR3 nucleotides: TGCGCCAGCAGCAAAGGGACAGACTACGAGCAGTACTTC. Protein: CASSKGTDYEQYF.

The genes are TRBV10-2 and TRBJ2-3; 9 bases map to TRBD2. Germline lookup yields CDR1 WSHSY and CDR2 SAAADI. V gave up 0 bases and J gave up 2 bases; unmatched junction bases: 3. This CDR3 has 16 amino acids. CDR3 DNA: TGCGCCAGCAGTGAGTCGCGACTAGCGGTCACAGATACGCAGTATTTT. Encoded protein: CASSESRLAVTDTQYF.

V and J are TRBV4-1 and TRBJ1-2; D is perhaps TRBD1 (5 bases). Germline values: CDR1 MGHRA, CDR2 YSYEKL. Trimming took off 1 base at V and 4 bases at J, with 19 bases between the two ends. The length of the CDR3 is 17 residues. DNA for the CDR3: TGCGCCAGCAGCCAAGGGGGCCTTTCAGGACGGGCCTATGGCTACACCTTC. Residues: CASSQGGLSGRAYGYTF.

This clonotype was counted a few times. This chain uses TRBV2 with TRBJ1-2, with D possibly being TRBD1 (5 bases). Germline V CDR1 and CDR2: SNHLY, FYNNEI. The CDR3 totals 13 residues. Trimming left V 8 bases short and J 5 bases short, with 15 bases between. The CDR3 DNA follows: TGTGCCAGCCCTGGCAGGGCCGATTATGGCTACACCTTC. Protein sequence: CASPGRADYGYTF.

This clonotype turned up a few times. J is TRBJ2-1 and V is TRBV27; D remains ambiguous. Germline assignment: CDR1 MNHEY and CDR2 SMNVEV (reference sequence). The CDR3 has 13 amino acids. V gave up 6 bases and J gave up 6 bases, with 12 bases separating them. CDR3 sequence reads: CASSPQRGNEQFF. The CDR3 region has the DNA TGTGCCAGCAGCCCCCAACGTGGCAATGAGCAGTTCTTC.